Each of the 15 T cell receptor beta chains below was sequenced from the same sample in a study of siplizumab effects on memory and regulatory T cells. The table came from immunoSEQ multiplex PCR; TCRdb's copy has only in-frame clones and leaves some out. The sample has some 97,000 clones, 75% to 95% seen once; the top ten hold just over 2.5%. The sequenced material came from CD4+ T cells sorted from blood. The origin of the receptors is a human donor in good health. Some clones in this sample may be carry-over from other donors' samples.

A remark on this clone: At one boundary the junction diverges from the germline segment, which might be a read error. The chain is built from TRBV5-1 and TRBJ1-6; D gene unclear. This CDR3 spans 18 amino acids. Germline CDR1 is SGHRS and CDR2 is YFSETQ. This CDR3 is CASSLDSVVLSNNSPLHF. The DNA of the CDR3 is TGCGCCAGCAGCTTGGATTCCGTGGTTCTCTCCAATAATTCACCCCTCCACTTT.

A single count supports this clone. This chain joins TRBV28 and TRBJ2-1, with 8 positions matching TRBD2. Germline V lookup: CDR1 MDHEN, CDR2 SYDVKM. J was trimmed by 1 base and V by 6 bases; bases with no gene match: 8. This CDR3 region has 16 residues. CDR3 sequence (DNA): TGTGCCAGCAGACGAAAGCGGGAGAATTCCTACAATGAGCAGTTCTTC. Translation: CASRRKRENSYNEQFF.

The J gene is TRBJ2-3, the V gene TRBV4-1, with 8 positions matching TRBD2. This CDR3 region has 14 residues. With 4 bases clipped from V and 6 bases from J, the junction kept 6 bases outside the gene matches. Germline CDR1 reads MGHRA; CDR2 reads YSYEKL. In nucleotides, the CDR3 is TGCGCCAGCAGCCCCAGCGGGAGAGTGGATACGCAGTATTTT. This translates into CASSPSGRVDTQYF.

The gene calls are TRBV5-1 and TRBJ2-1; TRBD1 agrees at 9 bases. V shed 4 bases and J 9 bases; nucleotides not matched to a gene: 8. In germline, CDR1 is SGHRS, CDR2 YFSETQ. The CDR3 length is 14 residues. The CDR3 loop reads CASSLGTGRREQFF. The CDR3 nucleotides read TGCGCCAGCAGCCTAGGGACAGGGAGGCGTGAGCAGTTCTTC.

J is TRBJ1-2 and V is TRBV9; D not resolved. The CDR3 runs to 13 residues. Germline V gives CDR1 SGDLS, CDR2 YYNGEE. The V end was cut by 3 bases, the J end by 3 bases, with 9 bases between. The CDR3 loop reads CASSAGRDYGYTF. The CDR3 region has the DNA TGTGCCAGCAGCGCCGGGAGAGACTATGGCTACACCTTC.

The sample holds one count of this clone. The genes are TRBV4-1 and TRBJ2-3; D ambiguous. The CDR3 has 14 amino acids. The germline V gene has CDR1 MGHRA and CDR2 YSYEKL. The ends were cut back, 6 bases at V and 0 bases at J, with 10 bases in the middle. The CDR3, as DNA: TGCGCCAGCAGGTGGCTTGAGAGCACAGATACGCAGTATTTT. Amino acid sequence: CASRWLESTDTQYF.

As concerns this clone: A junction boundary mismatches the germline segment, possibly from a read error. The DNA of the CDR3 is TGTGCCAGCAGCTTAATGATGCGGGATTATACCCAACACCGGGGAGCTGTTTTT. Protein: CASSLMMRDYTQHRGAVF. This chain joins TRBV7-3 and TRBJ2-2, with D tentatively TRBD2 (6 bases). This CDR3 comprises 18 residues. Germline lookup yields CDR1 SGHTA and CDR2 FQGTGA.

The chain combines TRBV7-2 with TRBJ1-1; 8 bases map to TRBD1. V shed 5 bases, J shed 3 bases, and the junction held 5 bases outside the gene matches. Germline V gene lookup returns CDR1 SGHTA and CDR2 FQGNSA. This CDR3 is 14 amino acids long. The CDR3 reads CASSRRGLDTEAFF. For the CDR3, the DNA is TGTGCCAGCAGCCGCAGGGGGCTGGACACTGAAGCTTTCTTT.

This chain joins TRBV6-6 and TRBJ1-2; D call uncertain. Germline loops: CDR1 MNHNY, CDR2 SVGAGI (reference sequence). The CDR3 loop spans 12 amino acids. With 2 bases removed from V and 8 bases from J, the gap between germline ends came to 9 bases. The CDR3 DNA is TGTGCCAGCAGTTACACGTCGGGGGGCTACACCTTC. It specifies CASSYTSGGYTF.

The chain uses TRBV7-9 and TRBJ2-7; D is possibly TRBD2 (6 bases). In germline, CDR1 is SEHNR, CDR2 FQNEAQ (reference sequence). There are 16 residues in the CDR3. The V end lost 3 bases, the J end lost 0 bases, and 15 bases lay between the germline ends. CDR3 in amino acids: CASSFDSGYFSYEQYF. In nucleotides, the CDR3 is TGTGCCAGCAGCTTCGATAGCGGTTACTTCTCCTACGAGCAGTACTTC. Full variable domain (outside the CDR3, taken from reference TRBV7-9 and TRBJ2-7): DTGVSQNPRHKITKRGQNVTFRCDPISEHNRLYWYRQTLGQGPEFLTYFQNEAQLEKSRLLSDRFSAERPKGSFSTLEIQRTEQGDSAMYLCASSFDSGYFSYEQYFGPGTRLTVT.

This chain connects TRBV5-1 to TRBJ2-1; D is unresolved. Germline CDR1 reads SGHRS; CDR2 reads YFSETQ. CDR3 length: 11 amino acids. V lost 2 bases, J lost 8 bases, and 5 bases lay in between. CDR3 DNA: TGCGCCAGCAGCTTTTTGGATGAGCAGTTCTTC. Translation gives CASSFLDEQFF.

CDR3: CASSLTSGSRYTGELFF. The CDR3 DNA follows: TGTGCCAGCTCCCTAACTAGCGGGAGCCGCTATACCGGGGAGCTGTTTTTT. The chain links TRBV18 to TRBJ2-2; 11 nucleotides agree with TRBD2. V was clipped by 6 bases and J by 5 bases; unmatched bases: 11. This CDR3 has 17 residues. In germline, CDR1 is KGHSH, CDR2 LQKENI.

The chain carries TRBV5-1 and TRBJ2-1, with TRBD2 matching 10 bases. This CDR3 is built from 14 residues. J was trimmed by 8 bases and V by 4 bases; bases with no gene match: 6. The germline V gene has CDR1 SGHRS and CDR2 YFSETQ. CDR3 amino acids: CASSHEREGDEQFF. In DNA, the CDR3 is TGCGCCAGCAGCCACGAGCGGGAGGGGGATGAGCAGTTCTTC.

This chain's CDR3 is CASVLAGGAYEQYF. The CDR3 DNA sequence: TGTGCCAGCGTATTGGCGGGAGGTGCATACGAGCAGTACTTC. V and J are TRBV28 and TRBJ2-7, with 8 positions matching TRBD2. This CDR3 has 14 amino acids. CDR1 is MDHEN, CDR2 SYDVKM, per germline. The V gene end was trimmed by 8 bases and the J gene end by 4 bases; junction bases not matched to a gene: 10.

This clone showed up just a few times. The chain is built from TRBV7-2 and TRBJ2-7; D is perhaps TRBD2 (6 bases). The V and J ends lost 1 base and 9 bases respectively, with 13 bases between them. The CDR3 loop spans 13 amino acids. Germline CDR1 and CDR2: SGHTA and FQGNSA. CDR3 amino acids: CASSLVGTGGQYF. CDR3 nucleotides: TGTGCCAGCAGCTTAGTCGGGACTGGCGGGCAGTACTTC.